Listed here are 14 T cell receptor beta chains from one sample, sequenced in a study of blood T cell repertoires in COVID-19. Clones were read by immunoSEQ multiplex PCR, and TCRdb kept only the in-frame ones, dropping some. The table lists about 220,000 clones, under 90% of them singletons, with about 3.6% in the top ten. Sequenced input: PBMCs or T cells enriched from blood (not recorded which). These receptors all stem from a woman in her thirties or forties who had been exposed to COVID-19.

The chain links TRBV5-1 to TRBJ2-3, with 11 bases fitting TRBD2. Germline values: CDR1 SGHRS, CDR2 YFSETQ. V gave up 2 bases and J gave up 0 bases; unmatched junction bases: 5. The CDR3 loop spans 17 amino acids. The CDR3 region is CASSFSIAGGSTDTQYF. The CDR3 bases are TGCGCCAGCAGCTTTTCAATAGCGGGGGGGAGCACAGATACGCAGTATTTT.

The chain recombines TRBV28 with TRBJ1-3; D is unresolved. Germline CDR1 MDHEN, CDR2 SYDVKM. This CDR3 has 16 residues. Between the trimmed V and J ends, which lost 7 bases and 2 bases, there was a span of 18 bases. DNA of the CDR3: TGTGCCAGCACCAGTGGCGGGGAAGGACCTGGAAACACCATATATTTT. The encoded protein is CASTSGGEGPGNTIYF.

The chain has TRBV6-2 or TRBV6-3 and TRBJ2-7, with D perhaps TRBD1 (5 bases). CDR3 size: 12 residues. Germline assignment: CDR1 MNHEY and CDR2 SVGEGT. Trimming removed 6 bases at V and 2 bases at J, with 8 bases between. The CDR3 loop reads CASSLRAYEQYF. CDR3 nucleotides: TGTGCCAGCAGCCTCAGGGCCTACGAGCAGTACTTC.

The chain combines TRBV30 with TRBJ2-3; 11 positions match TRBD2. This CDR3 is built from 14 residues. CDR1 and CDR2 from the germline V gene are GTSNPN and SVGIG (reference sequence). V lost 3 bases and J lost 6; bases outside the gene matches: 5. CDR3 DNA sequence: TGTGCCTGGAGGCCGGCTAGCGGGGGGGATACGCAGTATTTT. Translation: CAWRPASGGDTQYF.

DNA for the CDR3: TGCGCCAGCAGTTGGGGGGACTCCTACAATGAGCAGTTCTTC. Its translation: CASSWGDSYNEQFF. The genes are TRBV5-1 and TRBJ2-1; D might be TRBD2 (6 bases). Trimming left V 5 bases short and J 0 bases short, with 9 bases between. Germline CDR1 SGHRS, CDR2 YFSETQ. The CDR3 extends over 14 amino acids.

The genes are TRBV6-4 and TRBJ2-1; 7 bases align to TRBD2. There are 20 residues in the CDR3. From germline, CDR1 is MRHNA and CDR2 SNTAGT. Trimming cost V 3 bases and J 4 bases; bases outside gene matches: 21. The CDR3: CASSERGGESVGGGYNEQFF. The CDR3 DNA reads TGTGCCAGCAGTGAAAGAGGAGGGGAGTCGGTCGGCGGGGGATACAATGAGCAGTTCTTC.

The rearrangement joins TRBV11-2 to TRBJ1-3; D is perhaps TRBD1 (5 bases). V gave up 1 base and J gave up 3 bases, with 10 bases separating them. This CDR3 has 15 amino acids. Per germline, CDR1 SGHAT and CDR2 FQNNGV. CDR3 DNA sequence: TGTGCCAGCAGCTTAGGCTCGACAGATGGAAACACCATATATTTT. Translated, it gives CASSLGSTDGNTIYF. The full variable domain, its missing parts supplied by reference TRBV11-2 and TRBJ1-3, is EAGVAQSPRYKIIEKRQSVAFWCNPISGHATLYWYQQILGQGPKLLIQFQNNGVVDDSQLPKDRFSAERLKGVDSTLKIQPAKLEDSAVYLCASSLGSTDGNTIYFGEGSWLTVV.

The chain recombines TRBV7-9 with TRBJ1-2, with D maybe TRBD1 (6 bases). The V and J ends lost 6 bases and 2 bases respectively, with 16 bases between them. The CDR3 is 15 residues long. Germline V gene sequence: CDR1 SEHNR, CDR2 FQNEAQ (reference sequence). The CDR3 reads CASRSTGDTNYGYTF. DNA for the CDR3: TGTGCCAGCAGATCGACAGGCGATACGAACTATGGCTACACCTTC.

The chain recombines TRBV5-1 with TRBJ1-3; D is possibly TRBD1 (5 bases). Germline V gene lookup returns CDR1 SGHRS and CDR2 YFSETQ. V shed 0 bases and J shed 4 bases, with 5 bases lying between them. The CDR3 loop spans 13 amino acids. CDR3 loop: CASSLGGGNTIYF. In DNA, the CDR3 is TGCGCCAGCAGCTTGGGGGGCGGAAACACCATATATTTT. The entire variable domain, with the rest obtained from reference TRBV5-1 and TRBJ1-3, is as follows: KAGVTQTPRYLIKTRGQQVTLSCSPISGHRSVSWYQQTPGQGLQFLFEYFSETQRNKGNFPGRFSGRQFSNSRSEMNVSTLELGDSALYLCASSLGGGNTIYFGEGSWLTVV.

The V gene is TRBV19, the J gene TRBJ1-3, with D maybe TRBD1 (6 bases). V was pared by 4 bases and J by 4 bases, with 17 bases between. Looked up from germline, CDR1 is LNHDA and CDR2 is SQIVND (reference sequence). The CDR3 spans 16 residues. CDR3 sequence: CASSSQRAGAGNTIYF. The CDR3 DNA is TGTGCCAGTAGTAGTCAGAGGGCAGGGGCCGGAAACACCATATATTTT.

This chain joins TRBV11-2 and TRBJ2-1, with a possible D match to TRBD2 (6 bases). In germline, CDR1 is SGHAT, CDR2 FQNNGV. The CDR3 is 18 amino acids. Between the trimmed V and J ends, which lost 1 base and 0 bases, there was a span of 16 bases. The CDR3 DNA is TGTGCCAGCAGCTTAGTTCTAGGGACTCCGAGCTCCTACAATGAGCAGTTCTTC. Translated: CASSLVLGTPSSYNEQFF.

V is TRBV7-9 and J is TRBJ1-1; 8 bases fit TRBD1. CDR1 is SEHNR and CDR2 is FQNEAQ in the germline V gene (reference sequence). The CDR3 covers 12 residues. The J segment lost 8 bases and the V segment lost 5 bases, leaving 4 bases of the junction unmatched. The CDR3 coding sequence is TGTGCCAGCAGCGCACAGGGGGGAGAAGCTTTCTTT. Its protein is CASSAQGGEAFF.

The J gene is TRBJ2-1, the V gene TRBV7-6; 8 bases line up with TRBD2. The junction had 12 bases not matched to a gene; V was cut back by 1 base and J by 7 bases. Germline V gives CDR1 SGHVS, CDR2 FNYEAQ. The CDR3 totals 17 residues. The DNA for the CDR3 is TGTGCCAGCAGCTTAGAAAGTCCGGGACTAGTCTTGAATGAGCAGTTCTTC. Translating gives CASSLESPGLVLNEQFF.

This clone was counted a few times. V usage is TRBV5-1 and J usage is TRBJ2-5; TRBD2 aligns across 9 bases. V was clipped by 4 bases and J by 3 bases; unmatched bases: 4. The CDR3 length is 14 residues. Looked up from germline, CDR1 is SGHRS and CDR2 is YFSETQ. The CDR3 DNA follows: TGCGCCAGCAGCACCGGACTAGCGAAAGAGACCCAGTACTTC. Translating gives CASSTGLAKETQYF. The variable domain in full, completed from reference TRBV5-1 and TRBJ2-5, reads KAGVTQTPRYLIKTRGQQVTLSCSPISGHRSVSWYQQTPGQGLQFLFEYFSETQRNKGNFPGRFSGRQFSNSRSEMNVSTLELGDSALYLCASSTGLAKETQYFGPGTRLLVL.